A selection of T cell receptor beta chains follows, all from one sample in a study of PD-1 blockade in classical Hodgkin lymphoma. Assay: immunoSEQ multiplex PCR; the TCRdb copy retains only in-frame clones and omits some. The sample has approximately 96,000 clones, roughly 91% seen once. Specimen: peripheral blood mononuclear cells (PBMCs), collected before the fourth cycle of nivolumab. The receptor set was obtained from a human donor with classical Hodgkin lymphoma. The CDR3 runs from the conserved cysteine through the conserved F or W. Clone size is given for some rows only: seen once, a few or many times, or a class if the clone is expanded.

>TRBV30|TRBJ1-6|.
CAWSADSSYNSPLHF
>TRBV7-8|TRBJ1-2|.
CASSLVVQGAGNYGYTF
>TRBV29-1|TRBJ1-3|.
CSVRGHGGEGKTIYF
>TRBV5-1|TRBJ2-3|.
CASSLTSWTSGSTDTQYF
>TRBV11-3|.|.
CASSLGGGYEQYF
>TRBV27|TRBJ2-7|.
CASSFRGPGVEQYF
>TRBV5-1|TRBJ2-5|.
CASRHASGQLQETQYF
>TRBV4-2|TRBJ2-5|.
CASSPLAGEGETQYF
>TRBV9|TRBJ1-1|.
CASSATGGEGEAFF
>TRBV29-1|TRBJ2-7|.
CSVRSEYYEQYF
>TRBV28|TRBJ2-6|.
CASRLGQGNPSSFSGANVLTF
>TRBV7-9|TRBJ2-3|.
CASSSEPGTSGSVVTQYF
>TRBV5-1|TRBJ2-5|.
CASSWPGWETQYF
>TRBV28|TRBJ2-2|.
CASRTSGKSGELFF
>TRBV30|TRBJ2-7|once
CAWRRGIFPYEQYF
>TRBV29-1|TRBJ2-3|.
CSVPRGGGATDTQYF
>TRBV7-7|TRBJ2-3|.
CASSLRFSGGGDTQYF
>TRBV5-1|TRBJ2-5|.
CASSLELAGETQYF
>TRBV30|TRBJ1-5|.
CAWSEVAGPGGQPQHF
>TRBV30|TRBJ1-1|.
CAWSPIGVGMNTEAFF
>TRBV19|TRBJ2-7|.
CASSMDDGGLRSYEQYF
>TRBV19|TRBJ1-1|.
CASSTPPQRHTEAFF
>TRBV9|TRBJ1-1|few
CASSVGGYTEAFF
>TRBV25-1|TRBJ2-3|.
CASSVDRGTDTQYF
>TRBV6-5|TRBJ1-1|.
CASSFTPGRNTEAFF
>TRBV6-5|TRBJ2-7|.
CASSYGGDPYEQYF
>TRBV10-2|TRBJ2-7|.
CASSRTSGYEQYF
>TRBV7-9|TRBJ2-7|.
CATSSLFGTASNEQYF
>TRBV5-4|TRBJ2-6|.
CASSQDPPGANVLTF
>TRBV6-1|TRBJ2-7|.
CASDGLAVSHYEQYF
>TRBV10-3|TRBJ2-2|.
CAISEPAGELFF
>TRBV27|TRBJ2-7|.
CASSTHLGSSYEQYF
>TRBV5-1|TRBJ2-1|.
CASSFFPTGSNEQFF
>TRBV6-1|TRBJ1-6|few
CASSDLQSSNSPLHF
>TRBV10-1|TRBJ2-7|.
CASSESEDTRIYEQYF
>TRBV28|TRBJ1-2|.
CASSYFGYGYTF
>TRBV28|TRBJ1-2|.
CASTFDPRVYLNYGYTF
>TRBV11-2|TRBJ1-1|.
CASSLRHKGDAEAFF
>TRBV4-1|TRBJ1-1|.
CASSPPRNTEAFF
>TRBV28|TRBJ1-2|few
CASSLLDGYTF
>TRBV10-2|TRBJ2-2|.
CASSGVANGELFF